What follows are 17 T cell receptor beta chains derived from one specimen sequenced in a study of T cell responses to AZD1222 COVID-19 vaccine. Generated by immunoSEQ multiplex PCR, the TCRdb table keeps only in-frame clones and is missing some. Among about 180,000 clones listed, over 75% were seen once. This sample comprised peripheral blood, obtained on day 0 of AZD1222 vaccination. All receptors derive from an adult in good health.

This clone came up once. V and J are TRBV6-2 or TRBV6-3 and TRBJ1-1, with 11 bases lining up with TRBD1. V shed 2 bases and J 3 bases; nucleotides not matched to a gene: 8. The CDR3 is 17 amino acids. Germline V gene lookup returns CDR1 MNHEY and CDR2 SVGEGT. The CDR3, as DNA: TGTGCCAGCAGTTACCACCGGGACAGGGGGTTGGACACTGAAGCTTTCTTT. Amino acid sequence: CASSYHRDRGLDTEAFF.

V usage is TRBV7-6 and J usage is TRBJ2-2; D may be TRBD1 (6 bases). Germline V CDR1 and CDR2: SGHVS, FNYEAQ. Trimming took 5 bases from V and 1 from J, leaving 8 bases between them. The CDR3 contains 14 residues. The CDR3, as DNA: TGTGCCAGCAGCCTGACAGGGAACACCGGGGAGCTGTTTTTT. It yields the protein CASSLTGNTGELFF.

The J gene is TRBJ1-6, the V gene TRBV5-1; no clear D gene. Germline-derived CDR1 and CDR2 are SGHRS and YFSETQ. The length of the CDR3 is 16 residues. Trimming cost V 2 bases and J 0 bases, with 9 bases left between them. This chain's CDR3 is CASSLGLTSYNSPLHF. The DNA for the CDR3 is TGCGCCAGCAGCTTAGGACTGACCTCCTATAATTCACCCCTCCACTTT.

This sequence joins TRBV18 and TRBJ1-6; 9 bases line up with TRBD1. V shed 3 bases, J shed 9 bases, and the junction held 9 bases outside the gene matches. CDR1 KGHSH and CDR2 LQKENI come from the germline V gene. The CDR3 extends over 16 amino acids. The DNA for the CDR3 is TGTGCCAGCTCACCTTGGACGACAGGGGGGGCTTCACCCCTCCACTTT. This codes for CASSPWTTGGASPLHF.

V and J are TRBV7-9 and TRBJ1-1, with 9 bases fitting TRBD1. With V trimmed by 5 bases and J by 6 bases, 7 bases remained unmatched. This CDR3 has 14 amino acids. Germline-derived CDR1 and CDR2 are SEHNR and FQNEAQ (reference sequence). This CDR3 reads CASSRGQGPSEAFF. The CDR3 nucleotides read TGTGCCAGCAGCCGGGGACAGGGACCGTCTGAAGCTTTCTTT. Full variable domain (rest looked up from reference TRBV7-9 and TRBJ1-1): DTGVSQNPRHKITKRGQNVTFRCDPISEHNRLYWYRQTLGQGPEFLTYFQNEAQLEKSRLLSDRFSAERPKGSFSTLEIQRTEQGDSAMYLCASSRGQGPSEAFFGQGTRLTVV.

This rearrangement joins TRBV5-4 to TRBJ1-1; D gene uncertain. The length of the CDR3 is 14 residues. Trimming stripped 4 bases from V and 4 bases from J, with 14 bases between. Germline V gene data show CDR1 as SGHNT and CDR2 as YYREEE (reference sequence). For the CDR3, the DNA is TGTGCCAGCAGCCTGGACCGAAGGAGCACTGAAGCTTTCTTT. Translation: CASSLDRRSTEAFF.

The chain couples TRBV10-2 to TRBJ1-5, with no clear D. Germline CDR1 and CDR2: WSHSY and SAAADI. The CDR3 is 13 amino acids. V lost 7 bases to trimming and J lost 3 bases, with 10 bases between them. The CDR3 nucleotides are TGCGCCAGCACGGGGATTAACAATCAGCCCCAGCATTTT. It encodes CASTGINNQPQHF.

The rearrangement uses TRBV4-2 and TRBJ1-3; no firm D call. The CDR3 is 14 amino acids. Deletions cut 0 bases from V and 1 base from J, with 4 bases between. Per the germline V gene, CDR1 is LGHNA and CDR2 is YNFKEQ. DNA of the CDR3: TGTGCCAGCAGCCAAGAGCGGTCTGGAAACACCATATATTTT. Translation: CASSQERSGNTIYF.

The chain combines TRBV9 with TRBJ2-1; tentatively, D is TRBD2 (7 bases). Trimming stripped 0 bases from V and 10 bases from J, with 14 bases between. The CDR3 extends over 14 amino acids. Looked up from germline, CDR1 is SGDLS and CDR2 is YYNGEE. CDR3 in DNA: TGTGCCAGCAGCGTAGGTGGGGGGGGCCTAGAGCAGTTCTTC. It codes for CASSVGGGGLEQFF.

V and J are TRBV18 and TRBJ2-2; 13 bases are shared with TRBD2. The germline CDR1 and CDR2 sequences are KGHSH and LQKENI. This CDR3 comprises 17 residues. Trimming at V came to 4 bases and at J to 2 bases, leaving 4 bases not matched to a gene. The DNA for the CDR3 is TGTGCCAGCTCACTCGGACTAGCGGGGGCCAACACCGGGGAGCTGTTTTTT. Encoded protein: CASSLGLAGANTGELFF.

V is TRBV7-3 and J is TRBJ1-1; the D is unclear. V lost 5 bases and J lost 0, with 7 bases in between. This CDR3 is 13 amino acids long. CDR1 SGHTA and CDR2 FQGTGA come from the germline V gene. CDR3 protein: CASSLDMNTEAFF. The CDR3 DNA reads as TGTGCCAGCAGCCTTGACATGAACACTGAAGCTTTCTTT.

The chain recombines TRBV3-1 (or the pseudogene TRBV3-2) with TRBJ1-2, with no clear D. The CDR3 spans 14 residues. The V gene lost 1 base and the J gene lost 7 bases, with 13 bases spanning the gap. In germline, CDR1 is LGHDT, CDR2 YNNKEL (reference sequence). DNA of the CDR3: TGTGCCAGCAGCCAAGGGCGTATTGGACGTGGCTACACCTTC. Its protein is CASSQGRIGRGYTF.

This clone appeared once. V is TRBV6-5 and J is TRBJ1-2; possible D gene TRBD1, 5 bases. The germline V and J ends were trimmed by 5 bases and 1 base, with 11 bases remaining between them. The germline CDR1 and CDR2 sequences are MNHEY and SVGAGI. The length of the CDR3 is 14 residues. The CDR3 nucleotides are TGTGCCAGCAGTATAACCCAGGGTAACTATGGCTACACCTTC. This sequence encodes CASSITQGNYGYTF.

Only one count was recorded for this clone. The chain recombines TRBV23-1 with TRBJ1-6, with D possibly TRBD1 on 6 matching bases. TRBV23-1 is assigned to the ORF class and has an uncertain function. The CDR3 extends over 17 amino acids. Between the trimmed V and J ends, which lost 4 bases and 2 bases, there was a span of 15 bases. As DNA, the CDR3 is TGCGCCAGCAGTCTTCGGGACACAGGTACCTATAATTCACCCCTCCACTTT. Translation gives CASSLRDTGTYNSPLHF.

DNA for the CDR3: TGTGCCACCAGTCCCACGACAGGGTCCTACGAGCAGTACTTC. This sequence encodes CATSPTTGSYEQYF. The V and J genes are TRBV24-1 and TRBJ2-7; TRBD1 matches at 7 bases. The germline gives CDR1 KGHDR, CDR2 SFDVKD. The CDR3 length is 14 residues. With 6 bases clipped from V and 1 base from J, the junction kept 5 bases outside the gene matches.

The J gene is TRBJ1-3, the V gene TRBV11-2, with D hard to call. This CDR3 has 15 residues. Trimming took off 0 bases at V and 0 bases at J, with 6 bases between the two ends. Germline V lookup: CDR1 SGHAT, CDR2 FQNNGV. In DNA form, the CDR3 reads TGTGCCAGCAGCTTAGAGTTCATCTCTGGAAACACCATATATTTT. Its protein product is CASSLEFISGNTIYF.

The V gene is TRBV15, the J gene TRBJ2-3, with D possibly TRBD2 on 5 matching bases. The V end lost 5 bases, the J end lost 5 bases, and 17 bases lay between the germline ends. Germline loops: CDR1 LNHNV, CDR2 YYDKDF (reference sequence). The CDR3 consists of 15 residues. In DNA, the CDR3 is TGTGCCACCAGCGTAGCGCATGGCGAGGTAGATACGCAGTATTTT. Translated: CATSVAHGEVDTQYF. Together with reference TRBV15 and TRBJ2-3, the CDR3 gives the full variable domain: DAMVIQNPRYQVTQFGKPVTLSCSQTLNHNVMYWYQQKSSQAPKLLFHYYDKDFNNEADTPDNFQSRRPNTSFCFLDIRSPGLGDTAMYLCATSVAHGEVDTQYFGPGTRLTVL.